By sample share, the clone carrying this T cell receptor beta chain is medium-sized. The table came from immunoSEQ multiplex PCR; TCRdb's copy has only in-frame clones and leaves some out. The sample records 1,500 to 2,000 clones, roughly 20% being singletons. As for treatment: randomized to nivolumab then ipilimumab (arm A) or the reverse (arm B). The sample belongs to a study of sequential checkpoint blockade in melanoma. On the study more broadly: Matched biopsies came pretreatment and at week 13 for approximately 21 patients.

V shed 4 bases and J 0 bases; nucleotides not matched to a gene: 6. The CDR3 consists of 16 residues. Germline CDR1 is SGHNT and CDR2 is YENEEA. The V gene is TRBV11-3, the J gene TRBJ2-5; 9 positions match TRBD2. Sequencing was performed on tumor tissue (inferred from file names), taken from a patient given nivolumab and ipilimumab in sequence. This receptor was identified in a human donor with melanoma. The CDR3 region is CASSYLAGRYQETQYF. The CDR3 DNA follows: TGTGCCAGCAGCTATCTAGCGGGGAGGTACCAAGAGACCCAGTACTTC.